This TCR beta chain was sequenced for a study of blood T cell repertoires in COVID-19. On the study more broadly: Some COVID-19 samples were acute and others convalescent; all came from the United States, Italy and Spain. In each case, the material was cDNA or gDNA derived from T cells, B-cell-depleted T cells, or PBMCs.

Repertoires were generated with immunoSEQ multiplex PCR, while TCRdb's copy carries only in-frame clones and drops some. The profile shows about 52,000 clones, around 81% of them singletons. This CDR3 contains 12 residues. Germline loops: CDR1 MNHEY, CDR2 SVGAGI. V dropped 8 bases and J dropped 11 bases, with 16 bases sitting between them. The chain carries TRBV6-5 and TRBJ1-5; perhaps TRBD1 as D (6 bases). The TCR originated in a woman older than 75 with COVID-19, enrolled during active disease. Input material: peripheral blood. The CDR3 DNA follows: TGTGCCAGCGAGGGGGGGGTGTTGTCCCAGCATTTT. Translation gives CASEGGVLSQHF.